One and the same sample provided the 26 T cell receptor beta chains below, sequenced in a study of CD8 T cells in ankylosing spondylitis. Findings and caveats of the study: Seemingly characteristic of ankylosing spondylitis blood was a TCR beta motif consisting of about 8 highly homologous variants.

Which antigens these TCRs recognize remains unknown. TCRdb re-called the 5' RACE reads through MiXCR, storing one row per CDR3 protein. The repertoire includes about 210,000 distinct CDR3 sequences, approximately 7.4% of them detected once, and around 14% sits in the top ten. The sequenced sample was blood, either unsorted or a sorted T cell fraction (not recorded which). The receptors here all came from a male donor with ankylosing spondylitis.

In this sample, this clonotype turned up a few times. The CDR3 nucleotides are TGTGCCAGCAGCTTATCCCGCAGACCCTACGAGCAGTACTTC. It is translated as CASSLSRRPYEQYF. The chain is built from TRBV11-1 and TRBJ2-7; no clear D gene. Germline CDR1 is SGHAT and CDR2 is FQDESV (reference sequence). The ends were cut back, 2 bases at V and 2 bases at J, with 10 bases in the middle. The CDR3 sequence is 14 residues long.

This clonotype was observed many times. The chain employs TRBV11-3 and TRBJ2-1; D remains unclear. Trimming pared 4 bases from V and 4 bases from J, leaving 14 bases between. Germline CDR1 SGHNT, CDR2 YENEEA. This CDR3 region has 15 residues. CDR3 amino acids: CASSWVTAGYNEQFF. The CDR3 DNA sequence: TGTGCCAGCAGCTGGGTGACTGCCGGATACAATGAGCAGTTCTTC.

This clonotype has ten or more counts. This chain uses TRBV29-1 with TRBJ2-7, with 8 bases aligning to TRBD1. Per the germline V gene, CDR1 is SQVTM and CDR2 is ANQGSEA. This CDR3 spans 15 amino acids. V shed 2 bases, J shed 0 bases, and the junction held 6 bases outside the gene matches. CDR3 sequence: CSVEMRQGASYEQYF. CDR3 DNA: TGCAGCGTTGAAATGAGGCAGGGGGCCTCCTACGAGCAGTACTTC.

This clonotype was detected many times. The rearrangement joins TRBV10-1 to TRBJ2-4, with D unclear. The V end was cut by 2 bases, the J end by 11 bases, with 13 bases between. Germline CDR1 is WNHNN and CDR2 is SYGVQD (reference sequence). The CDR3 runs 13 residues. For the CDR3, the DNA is TGCGCCAGCAGTGAGGACCCGGTAGAGGTTCAGTACTTC. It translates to CASSEDPVEVQYF.

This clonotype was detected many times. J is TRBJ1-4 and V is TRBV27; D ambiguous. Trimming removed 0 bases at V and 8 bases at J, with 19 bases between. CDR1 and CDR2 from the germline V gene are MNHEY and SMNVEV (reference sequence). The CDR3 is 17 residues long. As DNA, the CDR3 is TGTGCCAGCAGTTTATCGATGGTTCGGCAGTTTACGGAAAAACTGTTTTTT. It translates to CASSLSMVRQFTEKLFF.

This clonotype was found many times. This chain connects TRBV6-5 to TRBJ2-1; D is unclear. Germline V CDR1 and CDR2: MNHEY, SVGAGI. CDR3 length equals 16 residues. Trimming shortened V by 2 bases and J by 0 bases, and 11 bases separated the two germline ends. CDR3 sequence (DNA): TGTGCCAGCAGTTACCTAAGGCCGAGCTCCTACAATGAGCAGTTCTTC. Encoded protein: CASSYLRPSSYNEQFF.

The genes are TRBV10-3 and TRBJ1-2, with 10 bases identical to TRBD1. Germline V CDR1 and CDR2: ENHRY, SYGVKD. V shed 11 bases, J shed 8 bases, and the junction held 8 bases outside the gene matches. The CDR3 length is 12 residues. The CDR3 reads CALGTGAQGYTF. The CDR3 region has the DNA TGTGCCTTGGGGACAGGGGCGCAAGGCTACACCTTC.

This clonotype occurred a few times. This CDR3 is CASSFGDTPNYGYTF. The DNA of the CDR3 is TGTGCCAGCAGTTTTGGAGACACACCAAACTATGGCTACACCTTC. The chain combines TRBV12-3 or TRBV12-4 with TRBJ1-2; no definite D call. This CDR3 spans 15 amino acids. V gave up 3 bases and J gave up 2 bases, with 13 bases separating them.

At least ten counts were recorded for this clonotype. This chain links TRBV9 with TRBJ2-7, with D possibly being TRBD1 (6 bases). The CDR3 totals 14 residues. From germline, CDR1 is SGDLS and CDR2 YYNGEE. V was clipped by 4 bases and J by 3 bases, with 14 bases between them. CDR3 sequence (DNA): TGTGCCAGCAGCTCCCGGACAGACTACTACGAGCAGTACTTC. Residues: CASSSRTDYYEQYF. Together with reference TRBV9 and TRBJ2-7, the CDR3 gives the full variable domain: DSGVTQTPKHLITATGQRVTLRCSPRSGDLSVYWYQQSLDQGLQFLIQYYNGEERAKGNILERFSAQQFPDLHSELNLSSLELGDSALYFCASSSRTDYYEQYFGPGTRLTVT.

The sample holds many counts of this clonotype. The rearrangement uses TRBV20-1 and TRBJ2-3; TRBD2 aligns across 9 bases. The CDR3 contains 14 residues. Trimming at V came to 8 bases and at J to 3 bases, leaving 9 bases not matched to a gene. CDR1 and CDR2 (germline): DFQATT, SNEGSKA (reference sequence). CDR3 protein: CSPLAGVVTDTQYF. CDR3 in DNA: TGCAGTCCCTTAGCGGGAGTGGTTACAGATACGCAGTATTTT.

The CDR3 DNA reads TGTGCCAGCAGCCACATGAGGGAGTGGTACACCATATATTTT. Translating gives CASSHMREWYTIYF. The chain uses TRBV3-1 and TRBJ1-3, with D hard to call. This CDR3 has 14 amino acids. The ends were cut back, 3 bases at V and 8 bases at J, with 14 bases in the middle. Germline CDR1 is LGHDT and CDR2 is YNNKEL (reference sequence).

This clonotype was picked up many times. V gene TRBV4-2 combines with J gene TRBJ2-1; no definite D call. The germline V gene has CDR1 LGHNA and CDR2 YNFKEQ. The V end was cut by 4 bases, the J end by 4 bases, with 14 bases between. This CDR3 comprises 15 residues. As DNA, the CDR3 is TGTGCCAGCAGCCGAGCCCTAGTGAATTACAATGAGCAGTTCTTC. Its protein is CASSRALVNYNEQFF.

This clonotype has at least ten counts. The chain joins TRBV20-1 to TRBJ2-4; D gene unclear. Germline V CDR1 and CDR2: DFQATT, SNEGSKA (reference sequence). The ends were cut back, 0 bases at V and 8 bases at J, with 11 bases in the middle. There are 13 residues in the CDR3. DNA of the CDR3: TGCAGTGCTAGAGATGAATGGAATTACATTCAGTACTTC. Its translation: CSARDEWNYIQYF.

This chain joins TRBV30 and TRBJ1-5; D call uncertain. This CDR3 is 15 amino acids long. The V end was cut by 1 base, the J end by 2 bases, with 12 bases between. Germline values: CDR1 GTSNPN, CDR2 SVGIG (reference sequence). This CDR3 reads CAWSETGVGNQPQHF. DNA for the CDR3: TGTGCCTGGAGTGAGACCGGGGTGGGCAATCAGCCCCAGCATTTT. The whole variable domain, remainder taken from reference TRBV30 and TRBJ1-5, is SQTIHQWPATLVQPVGSPLSLECTVEGTSNPNLYWYRQAAGRGLQLLFYSVGIGQISSEVPQNLSASRPQDRQFILSSKKLLLSDSGFYLCAWSETGVGNQPQHFGDGTRLSIL.

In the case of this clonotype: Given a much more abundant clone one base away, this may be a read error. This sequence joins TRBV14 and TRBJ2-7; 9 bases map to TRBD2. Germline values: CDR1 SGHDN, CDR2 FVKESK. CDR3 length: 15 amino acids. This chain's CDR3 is CAGSQAGGPIHEQYF. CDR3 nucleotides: TGTGCCGGCAGCCAAGCGGGGGGACCCATCCACGAGCAGTACTTC.

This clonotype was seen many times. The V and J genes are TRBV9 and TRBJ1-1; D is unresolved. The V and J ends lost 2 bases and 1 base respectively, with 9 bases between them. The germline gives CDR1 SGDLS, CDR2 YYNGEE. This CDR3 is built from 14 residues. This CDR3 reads CASSVRLENTEAFF. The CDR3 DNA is TGTGCCAGCAGCGTGCGGCTGGAGAACACTGAAGCTTTCTTT.

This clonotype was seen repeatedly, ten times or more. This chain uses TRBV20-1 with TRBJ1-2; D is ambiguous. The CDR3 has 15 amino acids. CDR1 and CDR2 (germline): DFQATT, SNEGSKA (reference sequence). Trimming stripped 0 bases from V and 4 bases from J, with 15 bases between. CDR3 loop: CSARDPGVTFYGYTF. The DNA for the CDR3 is TGCAGTGCTAGAGATCCGGGTGTAACATTCTATGGCTACACCTTC.

The CDR3 here is CAISESVAGGANVLTF. The CDR3 DNA sequence: TGTGCCATCAGTGAGTCAGTAGCGGGCGGGGCCAACGTCCTGACTTTC. The genes are TRBV10-3 and TRBJ2-6; 7 nucleotides align to TRBD2. V dropped 0 bases and J dropped 4; count of bases not matched to a gene: 3. The CDR3 runs 16 residues. Germline V gene sequence: CDR1 ENHRY, CDR2 SYGVKD.

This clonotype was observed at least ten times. The CDR3 reads CASSLWGNTEAFF. CDR3 sequence (DNA): TGTGCCAGCAGTTTATGGGGAAACACTGAAGCTTTCTTT. This chain joins TRBV27 and TRBJ1-1; D unclear. This CDR3 is 13 amino acids long. Between the trimmed V and J ends, which lost 1 base and 2 bases, there was a span of 5 bases. Germline loops: CDR1 MNHEY, CDR2 SMNVEV (reference sequence).

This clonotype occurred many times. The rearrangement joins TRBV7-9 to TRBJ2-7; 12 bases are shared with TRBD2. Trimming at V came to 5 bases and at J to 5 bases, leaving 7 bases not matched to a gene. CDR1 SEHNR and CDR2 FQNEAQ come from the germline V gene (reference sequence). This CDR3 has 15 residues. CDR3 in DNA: TGTGCCAGCAGCCGTCTAGCGGGAGGGCTCGACGAGCAGTACTTC. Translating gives CASSRLAGGLDEQYF. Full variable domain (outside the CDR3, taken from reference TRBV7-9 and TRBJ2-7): DTGVSQNPRHKITKRGQNVTFRCDPISEHNRLYWYRQTLGQGPEFLTYFQNEAQLEKSRLLSDRFSAERPKGSFSTLEIQRTEQGDSAMYLCASSRLAGGLDEQYFGPGTRLTVT.

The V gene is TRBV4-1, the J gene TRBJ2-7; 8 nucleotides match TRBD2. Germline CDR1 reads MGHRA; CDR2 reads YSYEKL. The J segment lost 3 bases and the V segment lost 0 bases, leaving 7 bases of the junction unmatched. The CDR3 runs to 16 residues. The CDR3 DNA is TGCGCCAGCAGCCAAGAAGGTGGGAGCGGGAGCTACGAGCAGTACTTC. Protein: CASSQEGGSGSYEQYF.

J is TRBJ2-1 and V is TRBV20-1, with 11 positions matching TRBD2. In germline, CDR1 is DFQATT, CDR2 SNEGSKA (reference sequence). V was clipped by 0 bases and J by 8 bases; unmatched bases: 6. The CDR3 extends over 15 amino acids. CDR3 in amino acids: CSARDLAGGLYEQFF. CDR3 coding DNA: TGCAGTGCTAGAGATTTAGCGGGAGGGTTGTATGAGCAGTTCTTC.

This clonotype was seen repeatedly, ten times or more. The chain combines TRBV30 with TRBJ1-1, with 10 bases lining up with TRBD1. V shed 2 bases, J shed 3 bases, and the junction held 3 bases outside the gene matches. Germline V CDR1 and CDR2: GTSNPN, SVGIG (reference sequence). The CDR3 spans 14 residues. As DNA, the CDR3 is TGTGCCTGGAGTACCGGACAGGGGGACACTGAAGCTTTCTTT. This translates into CAWSTGQGDTEAFF.

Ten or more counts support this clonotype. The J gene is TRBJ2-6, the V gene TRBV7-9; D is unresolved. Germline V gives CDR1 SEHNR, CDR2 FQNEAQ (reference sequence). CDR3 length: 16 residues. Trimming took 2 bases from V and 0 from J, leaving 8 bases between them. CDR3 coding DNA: TGTGCCAGCAGCTTAATTATACTCTCTGGGGCCAACGTCCTGACTTTC. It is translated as CASSLIILSGANVLTF.

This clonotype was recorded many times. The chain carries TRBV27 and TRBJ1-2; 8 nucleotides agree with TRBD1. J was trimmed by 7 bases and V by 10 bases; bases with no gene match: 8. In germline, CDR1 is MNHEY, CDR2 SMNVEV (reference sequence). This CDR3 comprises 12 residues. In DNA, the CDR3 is TGTGCCACTATGACAGGGGTGAGTGGCTACACCTTC. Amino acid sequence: CATMTGVSGYTF.

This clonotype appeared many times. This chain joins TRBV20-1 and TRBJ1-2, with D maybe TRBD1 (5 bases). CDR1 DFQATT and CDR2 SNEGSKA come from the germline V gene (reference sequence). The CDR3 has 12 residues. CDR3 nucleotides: TGCACCATCGGGACGTCCTTCTTCGGCTACACCTTC. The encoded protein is CTIGTSFFGYTF.